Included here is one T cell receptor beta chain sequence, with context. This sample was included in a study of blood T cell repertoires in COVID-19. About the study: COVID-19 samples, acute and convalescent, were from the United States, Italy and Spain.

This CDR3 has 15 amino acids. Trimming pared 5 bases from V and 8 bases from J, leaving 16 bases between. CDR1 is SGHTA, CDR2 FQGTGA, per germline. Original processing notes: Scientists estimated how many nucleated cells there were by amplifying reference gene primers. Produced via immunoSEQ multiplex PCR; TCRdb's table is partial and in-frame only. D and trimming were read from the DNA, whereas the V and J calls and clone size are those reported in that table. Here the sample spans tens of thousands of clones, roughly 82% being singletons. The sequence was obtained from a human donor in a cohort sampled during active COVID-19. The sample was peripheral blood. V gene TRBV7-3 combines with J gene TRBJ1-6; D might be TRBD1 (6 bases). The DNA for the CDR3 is TGTGCCAGCAGCAAAGGAGACAGGTCTGATTCACCCCTCCACTTT. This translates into CASSKGDRSDSPLHF.